Described below is a single TCR beta chain sequence and its context. Antigen: not known. This record comes from a study of tumor-infiltrating lymphocytes in primary liver carcinoma. Whole-study context: Each sample had roughly 3.5 to 7.5 million productive TCRbeta reads regardless of tissue type.

TCR beta cDNA was reverse-transcribed from about 500 ng of total RNA. The reaction used a constant-region primer and ProtoScript II reverse transcriptase. Generation of the TCR beta libraries relied on three nested multiplex PCR rounds using slightly modified ARM-PCR. PCR rounds one and two used TRBV1-TRBV30 forward primers with a C-beta reverse primer for about 11 cycles each. Via MiXCR, TCRdb re-called the multiplex PCR reads, giving one row per CDR3 protein. Of tens of thousands of distinct CDR3 sequences in the sample, over 60% were seen once. General observations from the study: Tumor-adjacent and tumor-blood pairs overlapped less than tumor region pairs did.

The source material, roughly 18-31 mg of unsorted bulk tissue, was used to co-extract RNA and DNA. At sampling, these chronic HBV carriers had received no treatment. The sampling covered five separate regions of each tumor. Germline values: CDR1 MNHNS, CDR2 SASEGT. CDR3 size: 15 residues. The rearrangement links TRBV6-1 to TRBJ2-1, with D possibly being TRBD1 or TRBD2 (7 bases each). The sequencing sample was made of liver tumor tissue from sampling region 4. The subset is: tumor region T4, right-lateral pole. The source of this sequence is a man between 35 and 55 years old with primary liver carcinoma and hepatitis B virus infection. CDR3 in amino acids: CDNSARQGGNNEQFF. CDR3 DNA sequence: TGTGACAACAGTGCCCGACAGGGAGGGAACAATGAGCAGTTCTTC.